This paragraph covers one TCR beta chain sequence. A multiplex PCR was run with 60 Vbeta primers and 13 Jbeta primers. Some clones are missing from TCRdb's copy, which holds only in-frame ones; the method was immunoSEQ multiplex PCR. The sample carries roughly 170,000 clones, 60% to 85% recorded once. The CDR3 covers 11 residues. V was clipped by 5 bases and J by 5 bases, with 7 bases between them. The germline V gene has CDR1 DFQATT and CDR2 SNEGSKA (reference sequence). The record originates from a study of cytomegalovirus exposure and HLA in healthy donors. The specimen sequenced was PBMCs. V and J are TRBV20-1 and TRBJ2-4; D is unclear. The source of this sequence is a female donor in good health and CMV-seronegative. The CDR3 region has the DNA TGCAGTGCTCACAGAGAAAACATTCAGTACTTC. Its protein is CSAHRENIQYF.